This record looks at one TCR beta chain sequence and its context. The target antigen is unknown. Clones were sequenced by immunoSEQ multiplex PCR, and TCRdb holds only the in-frame ones, with some missing. The sample has some 160,000 clones; roughly 90% are singletons. From germline, CDR1 is MGHRA and CDR2 YSYEKL. Trimming pared 0 bases from V and 1 base from J, leaving 25 bases between. The CDR3 consists of 21 residues. The data were taken from a study of T cell responses to AZD1222 COVID-19 vaccine. Background on the study: Pooled samples include second doses given at about 4 or 12 weeks.

Whole-study results and caveats: Samples come after the peak T cell response, not at day 14. A mostly white British donor set with more females was recruited, and clonal diversity was possibly underestimated. Nearly half of spike-specific TCRs reportedly go after variant regions that carry no mutations.

This receptor was taken from an adult in good health. The specimen comprised peripheral blood, sampled on day 0 of AZD1222 vaccination. This sequence joins TRBV4-1 and TRBJ1-5; TRBD1 is a possible D gene (5 bases). CDR3 residues: CASSQDFGRVPYISSNQPQHF. CDR3 sequence (DNA): TGCGCCAGCAGCCAAGATTTCGGCAGGGTGCCATATATATCGAGCAATCAGCCCCAGCATTTT.